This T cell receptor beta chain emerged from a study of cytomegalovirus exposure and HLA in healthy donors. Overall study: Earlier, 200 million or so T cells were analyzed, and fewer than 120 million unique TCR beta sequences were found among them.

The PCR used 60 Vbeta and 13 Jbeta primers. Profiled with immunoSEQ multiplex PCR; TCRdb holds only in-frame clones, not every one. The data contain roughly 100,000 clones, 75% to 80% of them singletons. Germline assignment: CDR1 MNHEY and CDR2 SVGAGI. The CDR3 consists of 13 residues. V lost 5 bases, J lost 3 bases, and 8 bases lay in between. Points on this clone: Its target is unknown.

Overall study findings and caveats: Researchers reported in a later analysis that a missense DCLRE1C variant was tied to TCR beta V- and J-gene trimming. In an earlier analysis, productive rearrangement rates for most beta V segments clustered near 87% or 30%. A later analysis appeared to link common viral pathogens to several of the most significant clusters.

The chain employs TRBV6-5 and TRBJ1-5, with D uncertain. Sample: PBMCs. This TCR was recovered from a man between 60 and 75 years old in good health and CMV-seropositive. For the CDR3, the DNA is TGTGCCAGCAGTCAGGTTCCCAATCAGCCCCAGCATTTT. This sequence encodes CASSQVPNQPQHF.